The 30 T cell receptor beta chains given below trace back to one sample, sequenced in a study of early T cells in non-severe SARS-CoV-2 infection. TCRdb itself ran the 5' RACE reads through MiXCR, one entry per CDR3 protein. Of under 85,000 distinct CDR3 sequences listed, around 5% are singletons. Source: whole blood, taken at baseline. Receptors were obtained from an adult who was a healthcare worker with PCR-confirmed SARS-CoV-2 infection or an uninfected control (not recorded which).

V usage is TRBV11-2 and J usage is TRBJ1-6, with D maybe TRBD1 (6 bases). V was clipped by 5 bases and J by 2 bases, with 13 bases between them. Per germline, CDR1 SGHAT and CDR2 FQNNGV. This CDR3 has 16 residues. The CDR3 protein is CASSLNRVPYNSPLHF. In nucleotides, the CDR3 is TGTGCCAGCAGCCTTAACAGGGTCCCCTATAATTCACCCCTCCACTTT.

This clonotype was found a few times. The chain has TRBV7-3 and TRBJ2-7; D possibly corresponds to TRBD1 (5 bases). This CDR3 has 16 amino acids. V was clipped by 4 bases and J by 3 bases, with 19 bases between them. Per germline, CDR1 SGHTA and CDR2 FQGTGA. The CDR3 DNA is TGTGCCAGCAGCTACTCAGGTCTATCCACAGGCTACGAGCAGTACTTC. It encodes CASSYSGLSTGYEQYF.

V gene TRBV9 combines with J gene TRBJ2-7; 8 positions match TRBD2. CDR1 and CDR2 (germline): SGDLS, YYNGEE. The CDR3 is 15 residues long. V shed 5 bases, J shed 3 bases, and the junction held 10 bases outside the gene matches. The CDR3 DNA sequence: TGTGCCAGCAGAGCTGGGACTAGTGAGTACTACGAGCAGTACTTC. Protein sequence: CASRAGTSEYYEQYF.

The DNA of the CDR3 is TGTGCCAGCAGCTTAGAAAGAGGGGCAGCTTTTGAAGCTTTCTTT. Protein sequence: CASSLERGAAFEAFF. The chain is built from TRBV11-2 and TRBJ1-1; tentative D call: TRBD1 (5 bases). V gave up 0 bases and J gave up 7 bases, with 15 bases separating them. CDR1 is SGHAT and CDR2 is FQNNGV in the germline V gene. This CDR3 spans 15 amino acids.

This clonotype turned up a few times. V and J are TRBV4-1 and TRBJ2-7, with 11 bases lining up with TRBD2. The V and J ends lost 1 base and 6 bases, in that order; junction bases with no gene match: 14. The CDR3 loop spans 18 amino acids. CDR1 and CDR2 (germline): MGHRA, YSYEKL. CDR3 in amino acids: CASSQGGLAAGTSIEQYF. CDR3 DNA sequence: TGCGCCAGCAGCCAAGGGGGACTAGCGGCGGGGACTTCAATCGAGCAGTACTTC.

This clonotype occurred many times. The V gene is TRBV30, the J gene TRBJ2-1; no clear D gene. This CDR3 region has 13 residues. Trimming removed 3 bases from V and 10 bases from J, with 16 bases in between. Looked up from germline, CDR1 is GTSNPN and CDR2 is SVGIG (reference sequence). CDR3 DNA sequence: TGTGCCTGGAGCGTACACCACCCACCCGAGCAGTTCTTC. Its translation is CAWSVHHPPEQFF. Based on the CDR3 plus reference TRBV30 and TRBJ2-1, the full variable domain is SQTIHQWPATLVQPVGSPLSLECTVEGTSNPNLYWYRQAAGRGLQLLFYSVGIGQISSEVPQNLSASRPQDRQFILSSKKLLLSDSGFYLCAWSVHHPPEQFFGPGTRLTVL.

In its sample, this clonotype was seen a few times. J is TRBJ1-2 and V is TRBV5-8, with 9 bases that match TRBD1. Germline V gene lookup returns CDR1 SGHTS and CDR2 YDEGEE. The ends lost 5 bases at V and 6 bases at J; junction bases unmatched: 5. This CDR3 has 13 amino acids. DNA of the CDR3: TGTGCCAGCAGGTATACAGGGGGCAATGGCTACACCTTC. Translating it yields CASRYTGGNGYTF.

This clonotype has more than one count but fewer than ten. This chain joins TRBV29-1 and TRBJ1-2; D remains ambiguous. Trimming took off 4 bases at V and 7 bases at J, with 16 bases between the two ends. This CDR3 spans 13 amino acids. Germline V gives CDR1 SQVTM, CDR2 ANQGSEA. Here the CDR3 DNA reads TGCAGCGTTGTTGCGGTGGGTAAGGGTGGCTACACCTTC. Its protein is CSVVAVGKGGYTF.

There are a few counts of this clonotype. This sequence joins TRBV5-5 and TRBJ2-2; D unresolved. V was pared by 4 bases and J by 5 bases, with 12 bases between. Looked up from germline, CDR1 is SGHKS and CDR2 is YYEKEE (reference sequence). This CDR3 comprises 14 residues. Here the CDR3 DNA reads TGTGCCAGCAGCCAACCCTGGCAGACCGGGGAGCTGTTTTTT. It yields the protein CASSQPWQTGELFF.

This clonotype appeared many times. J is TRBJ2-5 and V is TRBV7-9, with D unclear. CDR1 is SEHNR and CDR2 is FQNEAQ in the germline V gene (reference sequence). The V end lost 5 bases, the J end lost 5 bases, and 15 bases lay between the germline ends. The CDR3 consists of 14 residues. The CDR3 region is CASSDRGGRETQYF. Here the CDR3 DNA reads TGTGCCAGCAGCGATCGTGGTGGGCGGGAGACCCAGTACTTC. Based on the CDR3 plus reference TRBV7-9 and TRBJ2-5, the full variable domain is DTGVSQNPRHKITKRGQNVTFRCDPISEHNRLYWYRQTLGQGPEFLTYFQNEAQLEKSRLLSDRFSAERPKGSFSTLEIQRTEQGDSAMYLCASSDRGGRETQYFGPGTRLLVL.

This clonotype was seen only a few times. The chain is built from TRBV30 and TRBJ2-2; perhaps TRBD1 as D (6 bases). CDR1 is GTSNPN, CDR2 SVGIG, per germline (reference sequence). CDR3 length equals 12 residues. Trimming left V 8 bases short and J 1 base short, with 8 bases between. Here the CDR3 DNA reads TGTGCCGTACAGGGGAACACCGGGGAGCTGTTTTTT. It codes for CAVQGNTGELFF.

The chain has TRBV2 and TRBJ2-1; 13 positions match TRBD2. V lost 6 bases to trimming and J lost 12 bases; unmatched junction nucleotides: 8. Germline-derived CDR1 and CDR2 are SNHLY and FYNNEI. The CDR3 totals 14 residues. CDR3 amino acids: CASRAGLAGRRQFF. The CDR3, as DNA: TGTGCCAGCAGGGCGGGACTAGCGGGACGACGGCAGTTCTTC.

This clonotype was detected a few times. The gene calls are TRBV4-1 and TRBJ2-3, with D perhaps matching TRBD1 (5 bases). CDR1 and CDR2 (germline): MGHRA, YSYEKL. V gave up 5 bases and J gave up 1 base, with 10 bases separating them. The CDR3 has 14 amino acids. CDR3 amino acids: CASSLGAGTDTQYF. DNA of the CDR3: TGCGCCAGCAGCTTAGGGGCTGGCACAGATACGCAGTATTTT.

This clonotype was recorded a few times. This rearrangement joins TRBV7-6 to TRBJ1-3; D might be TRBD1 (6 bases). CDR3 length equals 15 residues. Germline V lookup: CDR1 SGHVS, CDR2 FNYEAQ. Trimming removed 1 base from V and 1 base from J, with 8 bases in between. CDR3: CASSLEGGSGNTIYF. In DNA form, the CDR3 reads TGTGCCAGCAGCTTAGAGGGGGGTTCTGGAAACACCATATATTTT. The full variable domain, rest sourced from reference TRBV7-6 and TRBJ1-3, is GAGVSQSPRYKVTKRGQDVALRCDPISGHVSLYWYRQALGQGPEFLTYFNYEAQQDKSGLPNDRFSAERPEGSISTLTIQRTEQRDSAMYRCASSLEGGSGNTIYFGEGSWLTVV.

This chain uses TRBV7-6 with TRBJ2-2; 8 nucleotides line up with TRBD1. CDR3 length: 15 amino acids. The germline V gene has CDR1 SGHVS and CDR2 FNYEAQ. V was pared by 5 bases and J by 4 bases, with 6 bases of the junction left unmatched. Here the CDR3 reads CASSPTGVSTGELFF. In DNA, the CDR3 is TGTGCCAGCAGCCCGACAGGGGTTAGCACCGGGGAGCTGTTTTTT.

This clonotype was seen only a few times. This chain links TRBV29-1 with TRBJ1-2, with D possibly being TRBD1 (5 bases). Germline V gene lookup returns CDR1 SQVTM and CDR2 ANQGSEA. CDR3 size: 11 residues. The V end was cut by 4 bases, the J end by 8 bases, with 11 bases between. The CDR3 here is CSVVQGRGYTF. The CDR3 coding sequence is TGCAGCGTTGTCCAGGGTCGGGGCTACACCTTC.

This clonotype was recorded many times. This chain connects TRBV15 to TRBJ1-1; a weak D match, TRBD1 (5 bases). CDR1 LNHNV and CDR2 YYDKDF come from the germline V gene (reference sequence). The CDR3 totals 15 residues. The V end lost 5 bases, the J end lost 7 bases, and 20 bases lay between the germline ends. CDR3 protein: CATSRRTGTTNEAFF. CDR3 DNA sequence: TGTGCCACCAGCCGCAGAACCGGGACGACAAATGAAGCTTTCTTT.

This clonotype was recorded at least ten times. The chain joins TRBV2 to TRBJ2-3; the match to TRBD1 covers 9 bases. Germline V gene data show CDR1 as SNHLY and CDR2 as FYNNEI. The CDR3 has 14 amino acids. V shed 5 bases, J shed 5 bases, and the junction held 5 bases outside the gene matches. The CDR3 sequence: CASSWDRDEDTQYF. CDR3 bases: TGTGCCAGCAGTTGGGACAGGGATGAAGATACGCAGTATTTT.

The CDR3 here is CASSEGGIGTEAFF. In nucleotides, the CDR3 is TGTGCCAGCAGTGAAGGGGGGATAGGCACTGAAGCTTTCTTT. The rearrangement links TRBV6-1 to TRBJ1-1, with D perhaps TRBD1 (5 bases). The CDR3 covers 14 residues. The germline V gene encodes CDR1 MNHNS and CDR2 SASEGT. The ends were cut back, 1 base at V and 4 bases at J, with 10 bases in the middle.

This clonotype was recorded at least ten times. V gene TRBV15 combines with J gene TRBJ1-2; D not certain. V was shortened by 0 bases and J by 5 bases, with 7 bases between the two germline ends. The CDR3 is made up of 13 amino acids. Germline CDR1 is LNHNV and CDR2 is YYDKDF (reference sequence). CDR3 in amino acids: CATSRDGIYGYTF. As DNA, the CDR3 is TGTGCCACCAGCAGAGATGGTATTTATGGCTACACCTTC. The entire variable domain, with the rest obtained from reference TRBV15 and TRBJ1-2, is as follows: DAMVIQNPRYQVTQFGKPVTLSCSQTLNHNVMYWYQQKSSQAPKLLFHYYDKDFNNEADTPDNFQSRRPNTSFCFLDIRSPGLGDTAMYLCATSRDGIYGYTFGSGTRLTVV.

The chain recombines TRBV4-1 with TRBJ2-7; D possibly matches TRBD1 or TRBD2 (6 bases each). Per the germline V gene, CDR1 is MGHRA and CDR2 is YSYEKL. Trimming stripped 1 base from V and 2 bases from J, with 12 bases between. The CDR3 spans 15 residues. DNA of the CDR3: TGCGCCAGCAGCCAAGTGAACGGGGGCCCCTACGAGCAGTACTTC. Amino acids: CASSQVNGGPYEQYF.

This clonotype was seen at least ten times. The DNA of the CDR3 is TGTGCCTGGACCCAGTCGAGTAGCGGGACCTACAATGAGCAGTTCTTC. This gives the protein CAWTQSSSGTYNEQFF. The chain combines TRBV30 with TRBJ2-1; TRBD2 aligns across 8 bases. This CDR3 has 16 residues. V lost 4 bases, J lost 2 bases, and 10 bases stayed unmatched. Germline CDR1 is GTSNPN and CDR2 is SVGIG (reference sequence).

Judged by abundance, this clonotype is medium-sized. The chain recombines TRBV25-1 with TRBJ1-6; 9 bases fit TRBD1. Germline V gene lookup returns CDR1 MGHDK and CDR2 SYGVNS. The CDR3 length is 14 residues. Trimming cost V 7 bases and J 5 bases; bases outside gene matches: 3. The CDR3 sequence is CASKWDRDNSPLHF. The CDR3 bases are TGTGCCAGCAAATGGGACAGGGATAATTCACCCCTCCACTTT.

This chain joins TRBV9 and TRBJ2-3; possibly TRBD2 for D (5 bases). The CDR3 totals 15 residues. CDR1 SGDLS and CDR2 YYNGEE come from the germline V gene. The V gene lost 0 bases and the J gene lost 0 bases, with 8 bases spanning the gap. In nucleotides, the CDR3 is TGTGCCAGCAGCGTAGGTAGCGCGAGCACAGATACGCAGTATTTT. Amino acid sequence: CASSVGSASTDTQYF.

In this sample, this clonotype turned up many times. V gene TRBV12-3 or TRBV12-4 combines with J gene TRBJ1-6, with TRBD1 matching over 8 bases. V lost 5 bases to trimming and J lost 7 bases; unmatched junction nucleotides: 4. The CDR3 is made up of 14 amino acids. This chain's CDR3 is CASSPQGANSPLHF. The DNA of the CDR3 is TGTGCCAGCAGTCCGCAGGGGGCGAATTCACCCCTCCACTTT.

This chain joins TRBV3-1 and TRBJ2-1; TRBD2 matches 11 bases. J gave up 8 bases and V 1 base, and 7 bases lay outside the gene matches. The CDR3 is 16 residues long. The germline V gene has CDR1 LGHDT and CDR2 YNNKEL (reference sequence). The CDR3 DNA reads TGTGCCAGCAGCCAAGGGATAGCGGGAGGGAATGATGAGCAGTTCTTC. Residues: CASSQGIAGGNDEQFF.

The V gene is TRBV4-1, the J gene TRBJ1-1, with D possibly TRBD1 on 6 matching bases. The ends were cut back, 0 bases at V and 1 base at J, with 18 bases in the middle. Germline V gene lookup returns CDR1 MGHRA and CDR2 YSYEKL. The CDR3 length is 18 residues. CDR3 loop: CASSQERPPGATNTEAFF. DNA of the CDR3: TGCGCCAGCAGCCAAGAGCGCCCCCCGGGGGCGACGAACACTGAAGCTTTCTTT.

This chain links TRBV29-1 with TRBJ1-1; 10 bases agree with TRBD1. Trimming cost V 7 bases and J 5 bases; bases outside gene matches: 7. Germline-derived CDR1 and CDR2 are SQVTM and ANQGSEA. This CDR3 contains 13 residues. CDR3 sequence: CSATGGRRTEAFF. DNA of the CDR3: TGCAGCGCGACAGGGGGCCGGAGAACTGAAGCTTTCTTT.

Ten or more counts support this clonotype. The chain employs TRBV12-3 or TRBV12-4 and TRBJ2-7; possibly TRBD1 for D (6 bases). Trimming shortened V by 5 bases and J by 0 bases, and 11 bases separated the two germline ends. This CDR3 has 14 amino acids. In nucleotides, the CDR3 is TGTGCCAGCAGTCCCAGGGACAACTCCTACGAGCAGTACTTC. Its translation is CASSPRDNSYEQYF.

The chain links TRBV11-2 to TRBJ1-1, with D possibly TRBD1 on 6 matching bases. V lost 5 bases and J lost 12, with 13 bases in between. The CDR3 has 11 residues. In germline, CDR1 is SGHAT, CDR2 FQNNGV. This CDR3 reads CASSRRQEPFF. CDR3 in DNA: TGTGCCAGCAGCAGAAGACAGGAACCTTTCTTT.